The 17 T cell receptor beta chains below come from one sample, sequenced in a study of tissue T cells after allogeneic stem cell transplantation. This sample's time point: mouse harvest day 7 after allogeneic transplant. Each mouse received 10^7 T-cell-depleted marrow cells plus 10^6 splenic CD5+ T cells by tail vein. Clones were read by immunoSEQ multiplex PCR, and TCRdb kept only the in-frame ones, dropping some. The sample lists approximately 7,800 clones; about 50% were seen once. Sequenced: gut tissue. The receptors shown here come from a female BALB/c mouse given C57BL/6 T cells with graft-versus-host disease after an allogeneic hematopoietic cell transplant.

A remark on this clone: Germline and genes here are mouse. The read terminates 1 residue before the CDR3 end, so the remaining end is supplied by the germline J gene. The V call is TRBV12-2, the J call TRBJ2-5, with D unclear. The V end was cut by 0 bases, the J end by 3 bases, with 6 bases between. The CDR3 runs to 13 residues. The germline gives CDR1 SGHLS, CDR2 HYDKME. The sequenced CDR3 bases are TGTGCCAGCTCTCTCGGGCAGCAAGACACCCAGTAC. Translated: CASSLGQQDTQY. The whole CDR3 region reads CASSLGQQDTQYF.

Remarks on this clone: Gene names refer to mouse genes. Read sequence stops 1 residue before the CDR3 end, and the germline J gene provides the missing end. The chain employs TRBV13-1 and TRBJ2-7; 8 bases are a match to TRBD2. Germline CDR1 and CDR2: NSHNY and SYGAGN. The CDR3 spans 15 residues. The V and J ends lost 0 bases and 3 bases, in that order; junction bases with no gene match: 5. Here the CDR3 reads CASSDAPWGVYEQYF. CDR3 bases read: TGTGCCAGCAGTGATGCACCCTGGGGGGTCTATGAACAGTAC.

As regards this clone: The gene names here belong to mouse. The read stops 1 residue short of the end of the CDR3; the missing end is completed from the germline J gene. The sample carries other DNA sequences with the same CDR3. The rearrangement uses TRBV26 and TRBJ1-2; D perhaps matches TRBD1 (5 bases). This CDR3 contains 13 residues. The V gene lost 6 bases and the J gene lost 0 bases, with 8 bases spanning the gap. Germline loops: CDR1 KGHPV, CDR2 FQNQEV (reference sequence). The CDR3 bases that were read are TGTGCCAGCAGGAGGACAACAAACTCCGACTACACC. This gives the protein CASRRTTNSDYT. The full CDR3 protein is CASRRTTNSDYTF. Complete variable domain (other parts from reference TRBV26 and TRBJ1-2): NSKVIQTPRYLVKGQGQKAKMRCIPEKGHPVVFWYQQNKNNEFKFLINFQNQEVLQQIDMTEKRFSAECPSNSPCSLEIQSSEAGDSALYLCASRRTTNSDYTFGSGTRLLVI.

A word on this clone: Gene names follow the mouse nomenclature. The read is 1 residue too short to cover the CDR3 end, so that end is filled in from the germline J gene. The chain has TRBV3 and TRBJ1-2; 8 nucleotides align to TRBD1. The CDR3 has 14 residues. Germline CDR1 and CDR2: SNHLY and FYNGKV (reference sequence). After removal of 1 base from V and 3 bases from J, the junction contained 1 base not matched to a gene. The sequenced part of the CDR3 DNA is TGTGCCAGCAGCTTAGACAGGGGGGACTCCGACTACACC. Translation gives CASSLDRGDSDYT. Given in full, the CDR3 is CASSLDRGDSDYTF.

As concerns this clone: The genes are named according to mouse. The read comes to an end 1 residue before the CDR3 does, leaving the germline J gene to fill in the end. The V call is TRBV26, the J call TRBJ1-3; D is perhaps TRBD1 (6 bases). The CDR3 is 15 amino acids. Germline V CDR1 and CDR2: KGHPV, FQNQEV (reference sequence). V lost 0 bases to trimming and J lost 4 bases, with 10 bases between them. CDR3 DNA (partial): TGTGCCAGCAGTCTGTCTCAGGGGTGGGGAAATACGCTCTAT. This sequence encodes CASSLSQGWGNTLY. In full, the CDR3 is CASSLSQGWGNTLYF.

Points on this clone: The gene symbols are mouse symbols. The sequenced fragment ends 1 residue before the CDR3 boundary, so the rest is inferred from the germline J gene. The gene calls are TRBV26 and TRBJ2-2; the D gene is possibly TRBD1 (5 bases). The CDR3 is 14 residues long. Trimming left V 6 bases short and J 1 base short, with 9 bases between. Germline assignment: CDR1 KGHPV and CDR2 FQNQEV (reference sequence). CDR3 residues: CASSLRVNTGQLYF. The sequenced part of the CDR3 DNA is TGTGCCAGCAGCCTCAGGGTAAACACCGGGCAGCTCTAC.

The table lists this clone with a few counts. Genes and germline come from the mouse. Coverage ceases 1 residue before the CDR3 finishes, and the germline J gene fills in the end. The V call is TRBV13-2, the J call TRBJ2-7; the match to TRBD2 covers 10 bases. Germline CDR1 is NNHNN and CDR2 is SYGAGS (reference sequence). The CDR3 runs 14 residues. The V gene end was trimmed by 0 bases and the J gene end by 7 bases; junction bases not matched to a gene: 4. The DNA read from the CDR3 is TGTGCCAGCGGTGATGCTGGGGGGGCGCGGGAACAGTAC. As protein: CASGDAGGAREQY. The full CDR3 is CASGDAGGAREQYF.

As to this clone: Mouse germline and gene names are used. The read ends 1 residue early relative to the CDR3; the germline J gene fills the gap. V usage is TRBV13-2 and J usage is TRBJ2-3; D unresolved. Trimming stripped 0 bases from V and 0 bases from J, with 8 bases between. CDR1 and CDR2 from the germline V gene are NNHNN and SYGAGS (reference sequence). This CDR3 spans 15 amino acids. The CDR3 DNA, read in part, is TGTGCCAGCGGTGATGTTACAGCTAGTGCAGAAACGCTGTAT. Its translation is CASGDVTASAETLY. The CDR3 in full is CASGDVTASAETLYF.

Worth noting for this clone: Gene names denote mouse genes. The CDR3 end falls 1 residue outside the read, so it is completed with the germline J gene. The genes are TRBV16 and TRBJ2-1, with 11 bases matching TRBD2. Germline V gene lookup returns CDR1 SGHSA and CDR2 FRNQAP. V was pared by 5 bases and J by 3 bases, with 9 bases of the junction left unmatched. This CDR3 has 17 amino acids. The CDR3 loop reads CASSPDWGARGYAEQFF. The DNA read from the CDR3 is TGTGCAAGCAGCCCGGACTGGGGGGCGCGGGGCTATGCTGAGCAGTTC.

Worth noting for this clone: Germline and genes: mouse. The observed sequence ends 1 residue before the CDR3 terminus, with the missing tail filled in from the germline J gene. V and J are TRBV3 and TRBJ2-3, with TRBD1 matching over 10 bases. Unmatched junction bases numbered 2, after V lost 5 bases and J lost 3 bases. CDR1 is SNHLY and CDR2 is FYNGKV in the germline V gene (reference sequence). CDR3 length: 14 residues. The CDR3 loop is CASSLGQGAETLYF. The covered CDR3 bases are TGTGCCAGCAGCCTGGGACAGGGGGCAGAAACGCTGTAT.

This clone occurred a few times. Genes and germline come from the mouse. The sequenced CDR3 bases are TGCTCCAGCAGTCAATCGTACCCCTATGCTGAGCAGTTC. It encodes CSSSQSYPYAEQF. The whole CDR3 is CSSSQSYPYAEQFF. The chain recombines TRBV23 with TRBJ2-1. The CDR3 extends 1 residue past the end of the read, so its final part is completed from the germline J gene. The germline V gene encodes CDR1 KGHTA and CDR2 FQNQQP. CDR3 length equals 14 residues.

In its sample, this clone was seen a few times. The gene names given are mouse names. The sample has other DNA sequences that encode this CDR3 too. The part of the CDR3 DNA that was read is TGTGCCAGCAGTCTAGACTGGGGGGGTTCCTATGAACAGTAC. It translates to CASSLDWGGSYEQY. The whole CDR3 sequence reads CASSLDWGGSYEQYF. V gene TRBV26 combines with J gene TRBJ2-7; 11 positions agree with TRBD2. The read halts 1 residue ahead of the CDR3 end, with the missing end drawn from the germline J gene. Germline V CDR1 and CDR2: KGHPV, FQNQEV (reference sequence). V was pared by 3 bases and J by 1 base, with 2 bases of the junction left unmatched. The CDR3 spans 15 residues.

A remark on this clone: Genes and germline come from the mouse. The read stops 1 residue short of the end of the CDR3; the missing end is completed from the germline J gene. V gene TRBV2 combines with J gene TRBJ1-2, with 7 bases matching TRBD1. Per the germline V gene, CDR1 is LGHNA and CDR2 is YSYQKL. This CDR3 contains 15 residues. Losses at the gene ends were 0 bases for V and 5 bases for J; bases not matched to a gene: 6. The CDR3 bases that were read are TGTGCCAGCAGCCAAGAACCAGGGGGAGGGTCCGACTACACC. It is translated as CASSQEPGGGSDYT. The entire CDR3 protein is CASSQEPGGGSDYTF.

As for this clone: Germline and genes: mouse. Read sequence stops 1 residue before the CDR3 end, and the germline J gene provides the missing end. This chain uses TRBV26 with TRBJ2-4, with D unclear. The CDR3 spans 13 residues. Trimming cost V 2 bases and J 0 bases, with 3 bases left between them. Germline CDR1 and CDR2: KGHPV and FQNQEV (reference sequence). The sequenced part of the CDR3 DNA is TGTGCCAGCAGTCTGAGCAGTCAAAACACCTTGTAC. Translated, it gives CASSLSSQNTLY. The entire CDR3 protein is CASSLSSQNTLYF.

Comments on this clone: Gene names follow the mouse nomenclature. The sequence runs out 1 residue before the end of the CDR3; the remainder is reconstructed from the germline J gene. The chain has TRBV3 and TRBJ2-4; D is ambiguous. Germline V gene sequence: CDR1 SNHLY, CDR2 FYNGKV (reference sequence). There are 14 residues in the CDR3. With 1 base removed from V and 0 bases from J, the gap between germline ends came to 5 bases. The part of the CDR3 DNA that was read is TGTGCCAGCAGCTTAGGGGCTAGTCAAAACACCTTGTAC. Its translation is CASSLGASQNTLY. The whole CDR3 protein reads CASSLGASQNTLYF.

Comment on this clone: The gene symbols are mouse symbols. The part of the CDR3 DNA that was read is TGTGCCAGCAGTTTGCTGGGGGGGTTTAACTATGCTGAGCAGTTC. Translated: CASSLLGGFNYAEQF. The entire CDR3 protein reads CASSLLGGFNYAEQFF. The chain couples TRBV15 to TRBJ2-1, with 9 bases identical to TRBD2. The read ends 1 residue shy of where the CDR3 ends; the end is completed using the germline J gene. Germline V gene data show CDR1 as SGHND and CDR2 as FRSKSL. This CDR3 has 16 amino acids. V gave up 3 bases and J gave up 0 bases; unmatched junction bases: 3.

This clone has just a few counts. Gene names denote mouse genes. The observed sequence ends 1 residue before the CDR3 terminus, with the missing tail filled in from the germline J gene. This sample includes further DNA sequences coding for the same CDR3. This sequence joins TRBV26 and TRBJ1-2; D uncertain. The germline CDR1 and CDR2 sequences are KGHPV and FQNQEV (reference sequence). The CDR3 has 13 residues. The V and J ends lost 3 bases and 0 bases respectively, with 5 bases between them. CDR3 DNA (partial): TGTGCCAGCAGTCTCCAGCCAAACTCCGACTACACC. Its translation is CASSLQPNSDYT. The CDR3, in full, reads CASSLQPNSDYTF.